This T cell receptor (beta chain) appears in the sequencing data of a study of cytomegalovirus exposure and HLA in healthy donors. Of note for this clone: Its matching antigen is unknown.

CDR1 is SGHDT, CDR2 YYEEEE, per germline. The CDR3 extends over 16 amino acids. With 60 Vbeta and 13 Jbeta primers, the PCR was carried out. The repertoire was sequenced with immunoSEQ multiplex PCR; TCRdb's copy has only in-frame clones and lacks some. The sample records about 200,000 clones, about 82% being singletons. Study observations and caveats: 16,951 TCR beta sequences were associated with HLA alleles at 0.05 false discovery rate in a later analysis. Differences between HLA loci emerged in a later analysis of TCR association rates, with DRB1 most and HLA-C fewest. In vitro, a few CMV-associated chains proved specific for CMV antigens. The majority of TCR sequences were rare, yet some public TCRs appeared in many donors.

The sequenced sample consisted of PBMCs. The source is a man aged 30 to 39 in good health and CMV-seronegative. This chain joins TRBV5-6 and TRBJ2-5; 11 positions agree with TRBD1. Gene TRBJ2-7 matches the end of the DNA better, so the J call may be wrong. The CDR3 DNA is TGTGCCAGCAGCTCAGCCGGGACAGGGGGGATATACGAGCAGTACTTC. Residues: CASSSAGTGGIYEQYF.